This TCR beta chain stems from a study of OX40 agonist ivuxolimab in advanced cancers. In the study overall: Ivuxolimab was an agonistic, fully human IgG2 monoclonal antibody directed against OX40 (CD134), a costimulatory receptor. Intravenous ivuxolimab was administered to patients every 2 weeks at six dose levels: 0.01, 0.1, 0.3, 1.5, 3 and 10 mg/kg. Of the approximately 50 dose-escalation patients, hepatocellular carcinoma was present in approximately 20, melanoma in roughly 15, renal cell carcinoma in 9 and head and neck cancer in 9. In the dose-escalation cohort, roughly 82% of patients were male, and the mean age was 60 years with a range of about 20 to 80. Prior anti-PD-1, anti-PD-L1 or anti-CTLA-4 therapy was permitted, and approximately 41% of dose-escalation patients had received checkpoint inhibitors. Partial responses occurred in three dose-escalation patients, of whom one had hepatocellular carcinoma and two had cutaneous melanoma. The purpose of peripheral TCRbeta sequencing was to test whether ivuxolimab changed TCR sequence diversity and led to clonal T-cell expansion. The paper describes the monotherapy dose-escalation part (N ≈ 52 patients) of the phase I trial of ivuxolimab.

To sequence the TCRbeta CDR3 region, genomic DNA was isolated from the sorted cells. TCRbeta CDR3 regions were sequenced using the immunoSEQ Assay. Held by TCRdb, this immuneACCESS table contains in-frame sequences only and omits some clones. Under half of the omission traces to an unresolved V gene where checked; the cause of the rest is unknown. This sample gives some 58,000 clones in total; about 90% of them show up just once. The biggest ten clones account for around 1.8% of the sample. What the research found in general, with its limitations: The antigen specificity of the clonally expanded peripheral T cells was not determined. On average, CD8+ T cells showed more expanded clones than CD4+ T cells after ivuxolimab. Low levels of normalized T-cell clonal expansion were also seen in some patients who did not respond. In the 0.1-3.0 mg/kg groups, partial responders had among the lowest normalized peripheral clonal expansion, particularly in CD8+ T cells. At doses of 0.1 to 3.0 mg/kg, clonal expansion of both CD4+ and CD8+ T cells in blood was seen between baseline and week 6.

About this clone itself: Its antigen remains undetermined. No clone much larger than this one lies a single base away; base qualities are absent.

CDR3 length: 15 amino acids, cysteine to phenylalanine. Only the CDR3 DNA is retained, 45 bases long and in frame from the first base. Based on the germline V gene (reference sequence), the CDR1 and CDR2 sequences are MNHEY and SMNVEV. V lost 4 bases and J lost 3 bases; the stretch between them is 16 bases long. The trial excluded patients who had a history of autoimmune disease or were on systemic immunosuppression. Peripheral blood for TCR sequencing was collected from all dose cohorts at baseline, on cycle 4 day 1, and on cycle 7 day 1. Samples were obtained from an open-label, multicenter, first-in-human phase I dose-escalation trial of ivuxolimab. Adults with locally advanced or metastatic head and neck squamous cell, hepatocellular, melanoma or renal cell carcinoma were enrolled in the trial. Before TCR sequencing, CD4+ T cells and CD8+ T cells from peripheral blood were sorted into separate populations.

The sample here was CD4+ or CD8+ T cells sorted from blood, taken in a trial of the OX40 agonist ivuxolimab. This receptor chain uses TRBV27 and TRBJ2-7; a weak D assignment points to TRBD1 (6 bases agree). This sequence was found in an adult with an advanced solid tumor such as melanoma, head and neck, liver or kidney cancer. Here is the DNA: TGTGCCAGCAGTTCCCCGGTACAGGGAGTCTACGAGCAGTACTTC. Translated, this gives CASSSPVQGVYEQYF.